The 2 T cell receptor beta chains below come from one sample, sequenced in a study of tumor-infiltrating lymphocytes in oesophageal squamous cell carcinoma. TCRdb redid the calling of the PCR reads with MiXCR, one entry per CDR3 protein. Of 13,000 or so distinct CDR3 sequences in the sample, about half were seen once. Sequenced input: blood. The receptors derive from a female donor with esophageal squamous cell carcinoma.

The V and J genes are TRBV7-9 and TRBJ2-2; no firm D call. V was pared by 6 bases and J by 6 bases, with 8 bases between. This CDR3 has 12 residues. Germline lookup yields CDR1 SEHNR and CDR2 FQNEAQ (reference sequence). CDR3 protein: CASSRWAGELFF. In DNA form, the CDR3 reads TGTGCCAGCAGTCGTTGGGCCGGGGAGCTGTTTTTT.

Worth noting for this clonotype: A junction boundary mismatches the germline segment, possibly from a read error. The CDR3 here is CASKGSDNRNSPLHF. Here the CDR3 DNA reads TGTGCCAGCAAGGGCTCAGACAACAGAAATTCACCCCTCCACTTC. The gene calls are TRBV2 and TRBJ2-4, with D hard to call. The CDR3 loop spans 15 amino acids. Germline CDR1 is SNHLY and CDR2 is FYNNEI.